This record concerns one T cell receptor beta chain sequence. V shed 2 bases, J shed 9 bases, and the junction held 7 bases outside the gene matches. This CDR3 is built from 15 residues. CDR1 SGDLS and CDR2 YYNGEE come from the germline V gene. The assay was immunoSEQ multiplex PCR, and TCRdb's table has in-frame clones only and misses some. The data show about 45,000 clones, with approximately 90% seen just once and 1.9% held by the top ten. The entry originates in a study of T cell changes during pregnancy in multiple sclerosis. The clonotype comes from a female donor with multiple sclerosis, enrolled in a pregnancy study. Specimen: peripheral blood, collected in the first trimester of pregnancy. The chain carries TRBV9 and TRBJ1-6, with TRBD1 matching 8 bases. The CDR3 sequence is CASSVKDRGLSPLHF. The CDR3 DNA follows: TGTGCCAGCAGCGTTAAAGACAGGGGACTTTCACCCCTCCACTTT.